Listed below are T cell receptor beta chains from one sample, sequenced in a study of blood T cell repertoires in COVID-19. Profiling relied on immunoSEQ multiplex PCR, and the TCRdb table lists in-frame clones only, not all of them. The sample includes about 320,000 clones, about 83% of them seen just once. The sample consisted of peripheral blood. Source of these receptors: a woman in her forties or fifties with acute or convalescent COVID-19. The CDR3 runs from the conserved cysteine through the conserved F or W. The order of the fields is J gene, D gene, V gene, clone size, CDR3 DNA, CDR3 protein. A D gene is named only where the DNA matches it firmly. The size entry is marked missing in some rows and otherwise reads once, few, many or a size class.

J: TRBJ1-2; D: NA; V: TRBV30; size: few; DNA: TGTGCCTGGAGTGGGGCGGGGGGCGCATTATATGGCTACACCTTC; CDR3: CAWSGAGGALYGYTF
J: TRBJ2-7; D: TRBD2; V: TRBV3-1/TRBV3-2; size: NA; DNA: TGTGCCAGCAGCCCGGCTAGCGGGACCTACGAGCAGTACTTC; CDR3: CASSPASGTYEQYF
J: TRBJ1-5; D: NA; V: TRBV20-1; size: NA; DNA: TGCAGTGCTAGTGTCCAGGTGACCTATAGCAATCAGCCCCAGCATTTT; CDR3: CSASVQVTYSNQPQHF
J: TRBJ2-7; D: TRBD1; V: TRBV19; size: NA; DNA: TGTGCCAGTAGTATCCCTTCGGACAGGGGGAGGAACGAGCAGTACTTC; CDR3: CASSIPSDRGRNEQYF
J: TRBJ1-4; D: TRBD1; V: TRBV10-2; size: NA; DNA: TGCGCCAGCAGTGAACTTGGACAGGGTGGAGAAAAACTGTTTTTT; CDR3: CASSELGQGGEKLFF
J: TRBJ2-1; D: TRBD1; V: TRBV9; size: NA; DNA: TGTGCCAGCAGCGTAGTCACCGGGACAGGGATTCAGGGACAGTTCTTC; CDR3: CASSVVTGTGIQGQFF
J: TRBJ2-1; D: NA; V: TRBV4-2; size: NA; DNA: TGTGCCAGCAGCCAAGGTTATCTTTCCGGAGATGAGCAGTTCTTC; CDR3: CASSQGYLSGDEQFF
J: TRBJ1-2; D: TRBD1; V: TRBV5-1; size: few; DNA: TGCGCCAGCAGCGTGAACAGGGGGCAGGATGGCTACACCTTC; CDR3: CASSVNRGQDGYTF
J: TRBJ1-2; D: NA; V: TRBV14; size: NA; DNA: TGTGCCAGCAGCCAAGATCTATATCCGCCCTATGGCTACACCTTC; CDR3: CASSQDLYPPYGYTF
J: TRBJ2-5; D: TRBD2; V: TRBV20-1; size: NA; DNA: TGCAGTGCTAGTCCGATGTGGGCTAGCGGGAAGCAAGAGACCCAGTACTTC; CDR3: CSASPMWASGKQETQYF
J: TRBJ1-5; D: NA; V: TRBV6-5; size: NA; DNA: TGTGCCAGCAGTCGGGGGACGGGGAATCAGCCCCAGCATTTT; CDR3: CASSRGTGNQPQHF
J: TRBJ1-6; D: NA; V: TRBV27; size: NA; DNA: TGTGCCAGCAGGGACGGGAGCTCCTATAATTCACCCCTCCACTTT; CDR3: CASRDGSSYNSPLHF
J: TRBJ2-1; D: TRBD2; V: TRBV6-2/TRBV6-3; size: NA; DNA: TGTGCCAGCAGTTCTCTTGCGGGAGGGCGAAATGAGCAGTTCTTC; CDR3: CASSSLAGGRNEQFF
J: TRBJ2-3; D: TRBD2; V: TRBV7-9; size: NA; DNA: TGTGCCAGCAGTTCAAGGACTAGCGAGGGAGATACGCAGTATTTT; CDR3: CASSSRTSEGDTQYF
J: TRBJ1-2; D: NA; V: TRBV2; size: NA; DNA: TGTGCCAGCAGTGCTACGGTAATGGATGGCTACACCTTC; CDR3: CASSATVMDGYTF
J: TRBJ2-1; D: NA; V: TRBV9; size: NA; DNA: TGTGCCAACAGCGTAGAATCGTTAGGAGGAAGGGATGAGCAGTTCTTC; CDR3: CANSVESLGGRDEQFF
J: TRBJ1-4; D: TRBD1; V: TRBV24-1; size: NA; DNA: TGTGCCACCAGTGATTCTAGACAGGGGGGCGAAAAACTGTTTTTT; CDR3: CATSDSRQGGEKLFF
J: TRBJ2-7; D: TRBD2; V: TRBV7-2; size: NA; DNA: TGTGCCAGCAGCTTAGGAGCGGGGCCACCCCACGGGCAGTACTTC; CDR3: CASSLGAGPPHGQYF
J: TRBJ2-3; D: TRBD1; V: TRBV18; size: NA; DNA: TGTGCCAGCTCACCCGGACAGGGCCCCTTGACAGATACGCAGTATTTT; CDR3: CASSPGQGPLTDTQYF
J: TRBJ2-3; D: NA; V: TRBV7-2; size: NA; DNA: TGTGCCAGCATCCGAACCGGGTGGGGCTTGGGCACAGATACGCAGTATTTT; CDR3: CASIRTGWGLGTDTQYF
J: TRBJ2-7; D: NA; V: TRBV28; size: few; DNA: TGTGCCAGCAGGGGGACAAGTTTTAGACAGTACTTC; CDR3: CASRGTSFRQYF
J: TRBJ1-5; D: NA; V: TRBV6-5; size: NA; DNA: TGTGCCAGCTCTCCAGCAGGGAATCAGCCCCAGCATTTT; CDR3: CASSPAGNQPQHF
J: TRBJ2-5; D: NA; V: TRBV5-4; size: NA; DNA: TGTGCCAGCAGCCCTAACCGGGGCCAAGAGACCCAGTACTTC; CDR3: CASSPNRGQETQYF
J: TRBJ2-1; D: TRBD1; V: TRBV7-9; size: NA; DNA: TGTGCCAGCAGCTCCCTACAGGGGGCACCCTACAATGAGCAGTTCTTC; CDR3: CASSSLQGAPYNEQFF
J: TRBJ2-1; D: NA; V: TRBV19; size: NA; DNA: TGTGCCAGTAGTATAGTAGCGCTTGCCGGCGATGAGCAGTTCTTC; CDR3: CASSIVALAGDEQFF
J: TRBJ1-5; D: NA; V: TRBV19; size: NA; DNA: TGTGCCAGTAGCACTGTGACAGATAGCAATCAGCCCCAGCATTTT; CDR3: CASSTVTDSNQPQHF
J: TRBJ1-5; D: NA; V: TRBV5-3; size: NA; DNA: TGTGCCAGAAGCTGGTCGACAGGCGACCTAGGGGATAGCAATCAGCCCCAGCATTTT; CDR3: CARSWSTGDLGDSNQPQHF
J: TRBJ1-1; D: TRBD1; V: TRBV6-5; size: NA; DNA: TGTGCCAGTATAGACAGGGAGAACACTGAAGCTTTCTTT; CDR3: CASIDRENTEAFF
J: TRBJ2-1; D: TRBD1; V: TRBV25-1; size: NA; DNA: TGTGCCAGCAGTGATCCGGACAGGGGTCCCTCCTACAATGAGCAGTTCTTC; CDR3: CASSDPDRGPSYNEQFF
J: TRBJ1-1; D: NA; V: TRBV9; size: NA; DNA: TGTGCCAGCAGCACTCAGACAGTCGGAGCTTCTGAAGCTTTCTTT; CDR3: CASSTQTVGASEAFF
J: TRBJ2-2; D: NA; V: TRBV4-3; size: NA; DNA: TGCGCCAGCAGCTCCCAGGCTAGAGCGGTGAACACCGGGGAGCTGTTTTTT; CDR3: CASSSQARAVNTGELFF
J: TRBJ2-1; D: TRBD1; V: TRBV28; size: NA; DNA: TGTGCCAGCAGATCTCAGGGGGCGGGTGAGCAGTTCTTC; CDR3: CASRSQGAGEQFF
J: TRBJ2-1; D: NA; V: TRBV5-1; size: NA; DNA: TGCGCCAGCAGTGACAGGAGTGTCTCCTACAATGAGCAGTTCTTC; CDR3: CASSDRSVSYNEQFF
J: TRBJ2-1; D: TRBD1; V: TRBV12-3/TRBV12-4; size: NA; DNA: TGTGCCAGCAGCGACAGGGGTCCCAATGAGCAGTTCTTC; CDR3: CASSDRGPNEQFF
J: TRBJ2-1; D: TRBD1; V: TRBV28; size: NA; DNA: TGTGCCAGCACCCCCCCCGCCAGGGGGTCCTACAATGAGCAGTTCTTC; CDR3: CASTPPARGSYNEQFF
J: TRBJ1-4; D: TRBD1; V: TRBV28; size: NA; DNA: TGTGCCAGCATGGTAGGGGGCGGGAGGGGAAAACTGTTTTTT; CDR3: CASMVGGGRGKLFF
J: TRBJ2-7; D: NA; V: TRBV7-2; size: NA; DNA: TGTGCCAGCAGCCCGATGTCTAGCGCCTGGGTGGTGGAATTC; CDR3: CASSPMSSAWVVEF
J: TRBJ2-7; D: TRBD2; V: TRBV18; size: NA; DNA: TGTGCCAGCTCACTACGGACTAGCAACTCCTACGAGCAGTACTTC; CDR3: CASSLRTSNSYEQYF
J: TRBJ1-1; D: TRBD1; V: TRBV28; size: NA; DNA: TGTGCCAGCAGCGAACAGGGGGCCCCCACTGAAGCTTTCTTT; CDR3: CASSEQGAPTEAFF
J: TRBJ1-4; D: NA; V: TRBV7-2; size: NA; DNA: TGTGCCAGCAGCGGGGGGAGGGTAAATGAAAAACTGTTTTTT; CDR3: CASSGGRVNEKLFF
J: TRBJ1-5; D: TRBD1; V: TRBV6-2/TRBV6-3; size: NA; DNA: TGTGCCAGCAGTTACTGGACAGGGCCTAATCAGCCCCAGCATTTT; CDR3: CASSYWTGPNQPQHF